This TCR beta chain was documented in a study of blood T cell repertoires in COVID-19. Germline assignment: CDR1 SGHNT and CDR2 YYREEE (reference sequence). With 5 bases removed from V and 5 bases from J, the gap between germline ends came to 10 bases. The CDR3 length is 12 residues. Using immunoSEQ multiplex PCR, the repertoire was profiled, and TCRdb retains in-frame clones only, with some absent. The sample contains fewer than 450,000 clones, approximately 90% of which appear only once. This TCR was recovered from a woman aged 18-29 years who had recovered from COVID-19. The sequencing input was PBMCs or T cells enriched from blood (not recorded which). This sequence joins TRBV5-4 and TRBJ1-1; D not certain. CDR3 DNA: TGTGCCAGCAGGCGGGAGCCGACTGAAGCTTTCTTT. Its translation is CASRREPTEAFF. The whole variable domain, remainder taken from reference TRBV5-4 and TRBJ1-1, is ETGVTQSPTHLIKTRGQQVTLRCSSQSGHNTVSWYQQALGQGPQFIFQYYREEENGRGNFPPRFSGLQFPNYSSELNVNALELDDSALYLCASRREPTEAFFGQGTRLTVV.